Below are 5 T cell receptor beta chains sequenced from a single sample in a study of T cells in Graves' hyperthyroidism and ophthalmopathy. TCR beta CDR3 sequences were amplified from RNA transcripts. The study used the HTBI primer set for a first-round RT-PCR of the TCR CDR3. TCRdb reanalysed the multiplex PCR reads using MiXCR and keeps one entry per CDR3 protein. This table holds around 340,000 distinct CDR3 sequences, approximately 15% found once. Sequences were obtained from blood. Receptors were obtained from a woman aged 25 to 39 with Graves' hyperthyroidism.

The chain links TRBV5-1 to TRBJ2-3; possible D gene TRBD1, 5 bases. In germline, CDR1 is SGHRS, CDR2 YFSETQ. V was shortened by 5 bases and J by 0 bases, with 16 bases between the two germline ends. The CDR3 length is 16 residues. Here the CDR3 DNA reads TGCGCCAGCAGTACCGGAAGGGGATTCAGCACAGATACGCAGTATTTT. Residues: CASSTGRGFSTDTQYF.

This chain joins TRBV6-2 or TRBV6-3 and TRBJ2-1; TRBD1 or TRBD2 may be the D gene (5 bases each). The CDR3 covers 13 residues. V was trimmed by 5 bases and J by 11 bases, leaving 16 bases between them. Germline V gene data show CDR1 as MNHEY and CDR2 as SVGEGT. The CDR3 reads CASSALQGVQQFF. CDR3 coding DNA: TGTGCCAGCAGTGCCCTTCAGGGAGTGCAGCAGTTCTTC.

At least ten counts were recorded for this clonotype. V is TRBV10-2 and J is TRBJ1-1; no reliable D call. Trimming shortened V by 0 bases and J by 4 bases, and 9 bases separated the two germline ends. The CDR3 has 14 amino acids. Germline V gene sequence: CDR1 WSHSY, CDR2 SAAADI. For the CDR3, the DNA is TGCGCCAGCAGTGAGTCGGCAGCGTTCACTGAAGCTTTCTTT. Its translation is CASSESAAFTEAFF.

At least ten counts were recorded for this clonotype. This chain links TRBV7-2 with TRBJ2-3, with 10 bases aligning to TRBD2. The CDR3 contains 16 residues. Germline V gene lookup returns CDR1 SGHTA and CDR2 FQGNSA. Unmatched junction bases numbered 5, after V lost 5 bases and J lost 0 bases. The CDR3 spells CASSTTSGVSTDTQYF. The CDR3 nucleotides are TGTGCCAGCAGCACAACTAGCGGGGTGAGCACAGATACGCAGTATTTT.

As regards this clonotype: A much larger clone lies one base from this, so it may be a read error. The CDR3 nucleotides are TGTGCCAGCAGTTTATCACACCTCCGTCGGGGGGCGCAGTATTTT. It codes for CASSLSHLRRGAQYF. The chain has TRBV28 and TRBJ2-3; 7 bases line up with TRBD2. Germline assignment: CDR1 MDHEN and CDR2 SYDVKM. The J segment lost 10 bases and the V segment lost 1 base, leaving 11 bases of the junction unmatched. This CDR3 comprises 15 residues.